This T cell receptor (beta chain) was sequenced for a study of blood T cells in healthy people across ages. Findings of the study overall: A roughly linear age-dependent decrease characterized TCR beta diversity per million T cells.

This clonotype showed up many times. Its specificity is not known. A second PCR, run for about 7 to 11 cycles, used a sample-barcoded 5' primer plus a J-beta primer mix. Every molecule of cDNA carried a tag from a template-switch adaptor with 12 random nucleotides. TCRdb analysed the 5' RACE reads with MiXCR anew, one entry per CDR3 protein. Here the sample spans 710,000 or so distinct CDR3 sequences, 32% being singletons. Germline loops: CDR1 DFQATT, CDR2 SNEGSKA (reference sequence). V dropped 5 bases and J dropped 4 bases, with 11 bases sitting between them. This CDR3 comprises 12 residues. The sequenced sample consisted of blood. The V call is TRBV20-1, the J call TRBJ2-5; no definite D call. The receptor comes from a woman aged 80 or over in good health. The DNA of the CDR3 is TGCAGTGCTGCCGTCAGAGGAGAGACCCAGTACTTC. This codes for CSAAVRGETQYF.